This T cell receptor beta chain was captured by sequencing in a study of type 1 regulatory T cells. Across the study: T-allo10 is a Tr1-enriched, alloantigen-specific CD4 T cell product made in vitro.

Each CDR3 protein is one row after TCRdb ran MiXCR on the reads. Counted here are 88,000 or so distinct CDR3 sequences, about a third occurring once; the ten biggest clones make up 2% to 2.5%. The sequence derives from a human donor in good health. The source material was CD4+ T cells, either the whole sample or a sorted fraction (not recorded which).

In DNA, the CDR3 is TGTGCCAGCAGCTTTCCGGGACAGGGGGCGAATGAGCAGTTCTTC. Translation: CASSFPGQGANEQFF. This rearrangement joins TRBV5-6 to TRBJ2-1; 12 nucleotides align to TRBD1. The V and J ends lost 2 bases and 7 bases, in that order; junction bases with no gene match: 4. Germline CDR1 is SGHDT and CDR2 is YYEEEE. The CDR3 has 15 amino acids.